Below are 15 T cell receptor beta chains sequenced from a single sample in a study of T cell responses to AZD1222 COVID-19 vaccine (dated by TCRdb to about 2021). Per the publication, the time point label means: baseline before first vaccination. Library creation used the immunoSEQ multiplex PCR assay. The clones in this table, taken by TCRdb from immuneACCESS, are in-frame only. Not every clone is retained; where verified, under half of the shortfall comes from an unresolved V gene, and the cause of the rest is unknown. The sample includes about 150,000 clones, with 93% observed a single time. Of the sample, about 5.1% is held by the ten largest clones. The sample was peripheral blood, taken on day 0 of AZD1222 vaccination. These TCRs come from an adult in good health.

The chain couples TRBV28 to TRBJ2-2; possibly TRBD1 for D (6 bases). Trimming took 8 bases from V and 3 from J, leaving 10 bases between them. The CDR3 runs 13 residues. From germline, CDR1 is MDHEN and CDR2 SYDVKM. The CDR3 spells CASGRGDTGELFF. The CDR3, as DNA: TGTGCCAGCGGCAGGGGAGACACCGGGGAGCTGTTTTTT. Supplemented by reference TRBV28 and TRBJ2-2, the full variable domain reads DVKVTQSSRYLVKRTGEKVFLECVQDMDHENMFWYRQDPGLGLRLIYFSYDVKMKEKGDIPEGYSVSREKKERFSLILESASTNQTSMYLCASGRGDTGELFFGEGSRLTVL.

This clone was seen a single time. The chain has TRBV4-1 and TRBJ2-1, with 11 bases fitting TRBD2. CDR1 is MGHRA and CDR2 is YSYEKL in the germline V gene. The V and J ends lost 0 bases and 4 bases, in that order; junction bases with no gene match: 11. The CDR3 is 19 residues long. The CDR3 loop reads CASSQEEVVAGGTYNEQFF. CDR3 coding DNA: TGCGCCAGCAGCCAAGAGGAAGTCGTAGCGGGAGGGACGTACAATGAGCAGTTCTTC.

The chain is built from TRBV7-6 and TRBJ2-3; 9 bases agree with TRBD2. Looked up from germline, CDR1 is SGHVS and CDR2 is FNYEAQ. V shed 5 bases, J shed 7 bases, and the junction held 10 bases outside the gene matches. CDR3 length: 15 residues. CDR3: CASSPPAGGPNTQYF. The CDR3 DNA sequence: TGTGCCAGCAGCCCGCCGGCGGGAGGGCCAAATACGCAGTATTTT.

This chain links TRBV19 with TRBJ1-4; tentatively, D is TRBD1 (5 bases). Deletions cut 10 bases from V and 5 bases from J, with 11 bases between. CDR3 length equals 12 residues. Germline CDR1 reads LNHDA; CDR2 reads SQIVND (reference sequence). CDR3 nucleotide sequence: TGTGCCACCGGGGACCCGAATGAAAAACTGTTTTTT. Translated, it gives CATGDPNEKLFF. Complete variable domain (other parts from reference TRBV19 and TRBJ1-4): DGGITQSPKYLFRKEGQNVTLSCEQNLNHDAMYWYRQDPGQGLRLIYYSQIVNDFQKGDIAEGYSVSREKKESFPLTVTSAQKNPTAFYLCATGDPNEKLFFGSGTQLSVL.

The J gene is TRBJ2-7, the V gene TRBV27, with D possibly being TRBD1 (5 bases). Germline assignment: CDR1 MNHEY and CDR2 SMNVEV (reference sequence). This CDR3 region has 12 residues. V was trimmed by 5 bases and J by 6 bases, leaving 11 bases between them. The CDR3 is CASSNTGFEQYF. For the CDR3, the DNA is TGTGCCAGCAGTAACACAGGTTTCGAGCAGTACTTC.

This clone has only one observation. DNA of the CDR3: TGTGCCAGCAGTTTCACAGGGGGGAGCTCCTACAATGAGCAGTTCTTC. Translation gives CASSFTGGSSYNEQFF. This sequence joins TRBV28 and TRBJ2-1; 8 positions agree with TRBD1. Germline assignment: CDR1 MDHEN and CDR2 SYDVKM. The CDR3 runs to 16 residues. V gave up 3 bases and J gave up 0 bases; unmatched junction bases: 4.

The chain is built from TRBV5-1 and TRBJ1-4; possibly TRBD1 for D (5 bases). Per the germline V gene, CDR1 is SGHRS and CDR2 is YFSETQ. V was clipped by 3 bases and J by 6 bases, with 15 bases between them. This CDR3 contains 15 residues. This CDR3 reads CASSSEGRGDEKLFF. CDR3 coding DNA: TGCGCCAGCAGCTCCGAGGGGAGAGGGGATGAAAAACTGTTTTTT. Variable domain in full (rest from reference TRBV5-1 and TRBJ1-4): KAGVTQTPRYLIKTRGQQVTLSCSPISGHRSVSWYQQTPGQGLQFLFEYFSETQRNKGNFPGRFSGRQFSNSRSEMNVSTLELGDSALYLCASSSEGRGDEKLFFGSGTQLSVL.

The CDR3: CASSESGTGALGYTF. In DNA, the CDR3 is TGCGCCAGCAGTGAGTCCGGGACAGGGGCGCTCGGCTACACCTTC. The chain carries TRBV10-2 and TRBJ1-2; 10 bases align to TRBD1. V trimming: 0 bases; J trimming: 8 bases; junction bases outside the gene matches: 6. CDR3 length: 15 residues. Germline CDR1 reads WSHSY; CDR2 reads SAAADI.

The chain combines TRBV16 with TRBJ1-3; D not certain. Germline V gene data show CDR1 as KGHSY and CDR2 as FQNENV. The V and J ends lost 1 base and 0 bases respectively, with 10 bases between them. The CDR3 has 16 residues. The CDR3 nucleotides read TGTGCCAGCAGCCAATGGGCAAGGACCTCTGGAAACACCATATATTTT. Encoded protein: CASSQWARTSGNTIYF.

The rearrangement uses TRBV7-2 and TRBJ2-7, with unresolved D. The CDR3 contains 17 residues. The V gene lost 1 base and the J gene lost 2 bases, with 18 bases spanning the gap. Germline values: CDR1 SGHTA, CDR2 FQGNSA. The CDR3: CASSLGVWTRDPYEQYF. Here the CDR3 DNA reads TGTGCCAGCAGCTTAGGGGTCTGGACCAGAGACCCCTACGAGCAGTACTTC.

This chain joins TRBV6-4 and TRBJ1-2, with D maybe TRBD1 (5 bases). The germline V and J ends were trimmed by 3 bases and 1 base, with 12 bases remaining between them. The CDR3 loop spans 15 amino acids. CDR1 is MRHNA and CDR2 is SNTAGT in the germline V gene. The CDR3 is CASSDSREGNYGYTF. DNA of the CDR3: TGTGCCAGCAGTGATTCCAGGGAAGGTAACTATGGCTACACCTTC.

V gene TRBV6-1 combines with J gene TRBJ1-1; D is unresolved. Trimming left V 2 bases short and J 1 base short, with 8 bases between. Germline V gives CDR1 MNHNS, CDR2 SASEGT. This CDR3 is 14 amino acids long. In nucleotides, the CDR3 is TGTGCCAGCAGTGAAAGATGGAGGAACACTGAAGCTTTCTTT. Its protein product is CASSERWRNTEAFF.

This rearrangement joins TRBV4-2 to TRBJ1-3; D might be TRBD1 (5 bases). V lost 0 bases to trimming and J lost 0 bases, with 12 bases between them. The CDR3 consists of 17 residues. Germline loops: CDR1 LGHNA, CDR2 YNFKEQ. The CDR3 DNA sequence: TGTGCCAGCAGCCAAGAGTGGGGCACCTCCTCTGGAAACACCATATATTTT. This sequence encodes CASSQEWGTSSGNTIYF.

The chain uses TRBV5-4 and TRBJ2-3; 13 positions agree with TRBD2. The junction had 5 bases not matched to a gene; V was cut back by 4 bases and J by 3 bases. CDR1 and CDR2 (germline): SGHNT, YYREEE (reference sequence). CDR3 length: 16 residues. The CDR3 reads CASSPGLAGATDTQYF. CDR3 DNA: TGTGCCAGCAGCCCCGGACTAGCGGGAGCGACAGATACGCAGTATTTT.

A word on this clone: The same CDR3 also results from other DNA sequences found in this sample. This chain's CDR3 is CASSLGGSGANVLTF. Written as DNA, the CDR3 is TGTGCCAGCAGCCTAGGGGGATCTGGGGCCAACGTCCTGACTTTC. The chain employs TRBV5-6 and TRBJ2-6, with a possible D match to TRBD1 (6 bases). This CDR3 contains 15 residues. The V and J ends lost 4 bases and 1 base respectively, with 9 bases between them. Germline assignment: CDR1 SGHDT and CDR2 YYEEEE.